This T cell receptor (beta chain) was documented in a study of PD-L1 blockade in urothelial cancer (dated by TCRdb to the late 2010s). As for the study more broadly: Therapy was started in about 2014 for all patients, and atezolizumab 1,200 mg was administered intravenously every 3 weeks. In the same patients, whole exome sequencing and RNA sequencing of pretreatment tumors were performed in addition to TCR sequencing. Pretreatment blood TCR-seq was available for twenty-nine patients, at least one posttreatment blood collection was obtained for about 24 patients, and tumor TCR-seq was available for about 24 patients. Somatic, immune and clinical correlates of response to PD-L1 blockade with atezolizumab in urothelial cancer were the focus of an exploratory multi-omic analysis. About nine tenths of the roughly 29 patients were identified as males with urothelial cancer of bladder origin, and a prior smoking history was reported by 18 of 29 patients. Blood samples were analyzed 3 weeks after the start of treatment (second dose) and 6 weeks after the start of treatment. Blood samples gave median yields of around 140,000 T cells and 82,636 unique TCRs, along with a median clonality of 0.080. Patients had an ECOG performance status of 0 or 1 and had received between 0 and 3 prior chemotherapy regimens. Pretreatment tumor samples, along with matched peripheral blood serially collected before and after atezolizumab treatment, were subjected to TCR sequencing. Durable clinical benefit was defined as progression-free survival longer than 6 months, and TCR features were also tested against progression-free and overall survival. Roughly ten patients achieved durable clinical benefit and 20 did not.

General conclusions and limits of the study: Small sample size (n of about 29) and many exploratory analyses mean the results are intended to be hypothesis-generating. Greater expansion of tumor-associated TCR clones in peripheral blood 3 weeks after the start of treatment was observed in patients with durable benefit (n of about 20, p = 0.022). Improved progression-free and overall survival was found to be associated with pretreatment peripheral blood TCR clonality below the median.

Remarks on this clone: Its antigen is not yet known. No much larger clonotype is one base removed from it; base qualities were not supplied.

Each PCR received spiked-in synthetic TCR analog templates so that absolute template abundance could be estimated from read counts. Using the immunoSEQ assay, TCRbeta CDR3 regions were amplified from genomic DNA with bias-controlled V and J gene primers. Sequencing of rearranged TCRbeta segments was done at approximately 20X coverage. The paper's processing steps were these. Clustering was used to correct sequencing errors, and CDR3s were annotated against IMGT to assign V, D and J genes. Out-of-frame and stop-codon sequences were excluded, and only productive TCRbeta rearrangements were used in downstream analyses. Clonality was calculated as one minus the Shannon entropy normalized by the log of the number of unique productive sequences. Fisher's exact test with Benjamini-Hochberg correction, at a threshold of adjusted p below 0.01, was used to find clones that differed between time points or between blood and tumor. The immuneACCESS repertoire file appears here via TCRdb, limited to in-frame rearrangements. These files lack a portion of the clones; in checked studies, under half of the deficit traces to unresolved V genes, and the cause of the others is not known. V and J calls plus clone size are reproduced from that table; the DNA served to infer D and trimming. The sample contains 95,000 to 150,000 clones, 86% of them found a single time. Together, the top ten hold 2.4% of the sample.

The V end gives up 4 bases and the J end 0 bases, leaving 9 bases in the junction not matched to a gene. From the cysteine through the phenylalanine, the CDR3 covers 17 amino acids. CDR3 DNA is the only sequence kept; it has 51 bases, read in frame from the first base. Based on the germline V gene (reference sequence), the CDR1 and CDR2 sequences are SGHNT and YYREEE. The intended sense of this specimen's time point label: peripheral blood 6 weeks after treatment start. The cohort comprised around 30 patients with locally advanced or metastatic urothelial carcinoma treated at Memorial Sloan Kettering on a trial protocol. Peripheral blood mononuclear cells were collected pretreatment and during treatment, with between 1 and 8 total time points obtained per patient. The Qiagen DNeasy Blood extraction kit was used to purify genomic DNA from total PBMCs and tumor samples. PBMCs were collected pretreatment and during treatment, and were isolated and stored as previously described.

The specimen was PBMCs, collected around atezolizumab (anti-PD-L1) treatment. This clonotype originated in a man aged 45-60 years with urothelial cancer. The sequence is built from TRBV5-4 and TRBJ2-3; TRBD2 matches 9 bases in the middle. The bases are TGTGCCAGCAGCCTTCTCTTGACTAGCGGTAGCACAGATACGCAGTATTTT. It encodes CASSLLLTSGSTDTQYF.